The 11 T cell receptor beta chains below all came from one sample that was sequenced in a study of cytomegalovirus exposure and HLA in healthy donors (dated by TCRdb to about 2017). The library was obtained by the immunoSEQ multiplex PCR assay. For the multiplex PCR, a mixture combining 60 forward primers for TCR Vbeta segments and 13 reverse primers for TCR Jbeta segments was used. Entries here come from immuneACCESS through TCRdb and include only in-frame sequences with V and J called. Some clones fail to appear in such tables; in the studies checked, an unresolved V gene covers under half of the shortfall, and the cause of the remainder is unknown. This sample lists approximately 100,000 clones; roughly 82% were detected once. Clones ranked in the top ten supply approximately 10% of the sample. Sequencing was performed on PBMCs. All receptors come from a man aged 40-55 years in good health and CMV-seropositive.

This chain connects TRBV6-1 to TRBJ2-4; 9 bases are a match to TRBD1. Germline V CDR1 and CDR2: MNHNS, SASEGT. The CDR3 contains 15 residues. Germline trimming cut 2 bases from V and 6 bases from J; bases unmatched to any gene: 5. The CDR3 DNA sequence: TGTGCCAGCAGTGAAAACTGGGGACAGGGAAACATTCAGTACTTC. Translating it yields CASSENWGQGNIQYF.

The chain joins TRBV5-1 to TRBJ2-3, with TRBD2 matching 8 bases. The V and J ends lost 3 bases and 4 bases, in that order; junction bases with no gene match: 7. CDR3 length: 15 residues. Per the germline V gene, CDR1 is SGHRS and CDR2 is YFSETQ. The CDR3 DNA sequence: TGCGCCAGCAGCTCCGGGACTAGGAAGTCAGATACGCAGTATTTT. Amino acids: CASSSGTRKSDTQYF.

The chain employs TRBV5-4 and TRBJ2-5; tentative D call: TRBD1 (5 bases). The CDR3 is made up of 15 amino acids. Germline values: CDR1 SGHNT, CDR2 YYREEE (reference sequence). The ends were cut back, 0 bases at V and 3 bases at J, with 12 bases in the middle. CDR3 bases: TGTGCCAGCAGCTTGGTTTCAGGGAATAAAGAGACCCAGTACTTC. This gives the protein CASSLVSGNKETQYF.

Only a few counts were recorded for this clone. V is TRBV4-3 and J is TRBJ1-1; D uncertain. Germline V gives CDR1 LGHNA, CDR2 YSLEER. V lost 0 bases and J 4 bases, leaving 9 bases between the germline ends. The CDR3 consists of 14 residues. The CDR3 DNA reads as TGCGCCAGCAGCCAAGACACAGCCGGCACTGAAGCTTTCTTT. Its translation: CASSQDTAGTEAFF.

V and J are TRBV18 and TRBJ2-5; D not certain. The V gene lost 3 bases and the J gene lost 1 base, with 6 bases spanning the gap. This CDR3 has 13 residues. The germline gives CDR1 KGHSH, CDR2 LQKENI. CDR3 sequence: CASSPSLQETQYF. CDR3 nucleotide sequence: TGTGCCAGCTCACCTTCCCTCCAAGAGACCCAGTACTTC.

The chain carries TRBV27 and TRBJ1-5; possibly TRBD1 for D (5 bases). Deletions cut 8 bases from V and 6 bases from J, with 20 bases between. CDR1 is MNHEY, CDR2 SMNVEV, per germline (reference sequence). This CDR3 region has 15 residues. In DNA form, the CDR3 reads TGTGCCAGCGGGACCGCGGGACTATGGGGTCAGCCCCAGCATTTT. It specifies CASGTAGLWGQPQHF.

CDR3 in DNA: TGTGCCAGCAGCTTAGTGCGCGGGGGAAGGACAGATACGCAGTATTTT. Its protein product is CASSLVRGGRTDTQYF. The chain has TRBV7-2 and TRBJ2-3; the match to TRBD2 covers 7 bases. CDR1 and CDR2 (germline): SGHTA, FQGNSA. V shed 1 base and J 3 bases; nucleotides not matched to a gene: 7. This CDR3 has 16 amino acids.

The rearrangement joins TRBV11-2 to TRBJ2-7; no definite D call. Germline-derived CDR1 and CDR2 are SGHAT and FQNNGV. V shed 5 bases and J shed 0 bases, with 5 bases lying between them. This CDR3 spans 12 amino acids. CDR3 amino acids: CASSASSYEQYF. CDR3 nucleotide sequence: TGTGCCAGCAGCGCCAGCTCCTACGAGCAGTACTTC.

This clone has more than one count but fewer than ten. This chain's CDR3 is CASRRQYNEQFF. CDR3 DNA: TGTGCCAGCAGGAGACAGTACAATGAGCAGTTCTTC. The genes are TRBV27 and TRBJ2-1; perhaps TRBD1 as D (5 bases). The V gene's germline CDR1 is MNHEY and CDR2 SMNVEV (reference sequence). V was trimmed by 6 bases and J by 4 bases, leaving 7 bases between them. This CDR3 spans 12 amino acids.

V is TRBV27 and J is TRBJ2-7, with 7 bases lining up with TRBD2. This CDR3 comprises 14 residues. V lost 3 bases to trimming and J lost 3 bases; unmatched junction nucleotides: 5. Germline-derived CDR1 and CDR2 are MNHEY and SMNVEV (reference sequence). The CDR3: CASSFGGGLYEQYF. The CDR3 DNA follows: TGTGCCAGCAGTTTTGGGGGGGGACTCTACGAGCAGTACTTC.

V gene TRBV6-5 combines with J gene TRBJ1-2, with 7 positions matching TRBD1. Unmatched junction bases numbered 6, after V lost 7 bases and J lost 7 bases. Germline V gene lookup returns CDR1 MNHEY and CDR2 SVGAGI. The CDR3 sequence is 12 residues long. In DNA, the CDR3 is TGTGCCAGCACGAGGGGGCAAGGTGGCTACACCTTC. As protein: CASTRGQGGYTF.